The 27 T cell receptor beta chains given below trace back to one sample, sequenced in a study of beta chain features in type 1 diabetes. Expressed TCRB transcripts were sequenced because the entire RNA isolate underwent reverse transcription. TCRdb's table, derived via immunoSEQ multiplex PCR, lists solely in-frame clones and lacks some. Here the sample spans about 350,000 clones, around 20% being singletons. The sequencing sample was made of naive CD4+ T cells from blood. The receptor source for this set is a woman younger than 35 in good health.

The chain has TRBV7-6 and TRBJ2-5, with TRBD2 matching 11 bases. J lost 3 bases, V lost 1 base, and 4 bases had no gene match. CDR3 length: 16 residues. Germline CDR1 reads SGHVS; CDR2 reads FNYEAQ. CDR3 bases: TGTGCCAGCAGCTTAGTCATGACTAGCGGGGAAGAGACCCAGTACTTC. Amino acid sequence: CASSLVMTSGEETQYF.

This clone has a handful of counts. The DNA of the CDR3 is TGTGCCAGCAGTGAAGGGCCGCTCGGCAATGAGCAGTTCTTC. Protein sequence: CASSEGPLGNEQFF. This chain joins TRBV25-1 and TRBJ2-1; D is ambiguous. The CDR3 runs to 14 residues. Deletions cut 2 bases from V and 6 bases from J, with 11 bases between. The V gene's germline CDR1 is MGHDK and CDR2 SYGVNS.

The gene calls are TRBV4-2 and TRBJ2-3; D is ambiguous. The CDR3 is 16 amino acids. Trimming removed 4 bases from V and 0 bases from J, with 14 bases in between. Germline CDR1 LGHNA, CDR2 YNFKEQ. The CDR3 sequence: CASSLRPAVSTDTQYF. DNA of the CDR3: TGTGCCAGCAGCCTAAGACCTGCGGTTAGCACAGATACGCAGTATTTT.

This clone was recorded once. The chain recombines TRBV29-1 with TRBJ1-5; possible D gene TRBD1, 5 bases. The germline V gene encodes CDR1 SQVTM and CDR2 ANQGSEA. The CDR3 has 13 residues. V lost 5 bases and J lost 4, with 12 bases in between. The CDR3 region is CSVRSGGNQPQHF. The CDR3 bases are TGCAGCGTTCGGTCGGGGGGGAATCAGCCCCAGCATTTT.

This clone was recorded a few times. The chain is built from TRBV29-1 and TRBJ1-1; a possible D gene is TRBD1 (5 bases). Germline CDR1 reads SQVTM; CDR2 reads ANQGSEA. CDR3 length equals 13 residues. V was cut by 3 bases and J by 5 bases, with 13 bases left in between. CDR3 sequence reads: CSVDNGRGTEAFF. CDR3 coding DNA: TGCAGCGTTGATAATGGTAGGGGTACTGAAGCTTTCTTT.

There are a few counts of this clone. The J gene is TRBJ2-1, the V gene TRBV30, with 8 bases aligning to TRBD2. This CDR3 spans 13 amino acids. Germline CDR1 reads GTSNPN; CDR2 reads SVGIG (reference sequence). V was clipped by 1 base and J by 10 bases; unmatched bases: 6. The CDR3 DNA reads TGTGCCTGGAGTGGAGCGGGGGACACCGAGCAGTTCTTC. Residues: CAWSGAGDTEQFF.

The rearrangement joins TRBV18 to TRBJ1-1; D remains unclear. The V gene's germline CDR1 is KGHSH and CDR2 LQKENI. The CDR3 length is 11 residues. Trimming took off 6 bases at V and 2 bases at J, with 4 bases between the two ends. This chain's CDR3 is CASSRNTEAFF. The CDR3 DNA is TGTGCCAGCTCGCGAAACACTGAAGCTTTCTTT.

This rearrangement joins TRBV4-2 to TRBJ2-3; possible D gene TRBD1, 6 bases. Between the trimmed V and J ends, which lost 4 bases and 5 bases, there was a span of 19 bases. Germline V gene data show CDR1 as LGHNA and CDR2 as YNFKEQ. This CDR3 is 16 amino acids long. The CDR3, as DNA: TGTGCCAGCAGCCCCGGGTTAGGCAGGGGTTTAGATACGCAGTATTTT. Translating gives CASSPGLGRGLDTQYF.

This clone was counted between two and nine times. This chain uses TRBV7-3 with TRBJ1-5; 8 bases match TRBD1. The germline V gene encodes CDR1 SGHTA and CDR2 FQGTGA. The length of the CDR3 is 16 residues. Trimming took 5 bases from V and 5 from J; bases not matched to a gene: 11. As DNA, the CDR3 is TGTGCCAGCAGCCCCCGGACAGGGCTATGGGATCAGCCCCAGCATTTT. This encodes CASSPRTGLWDQPQHF.

Here the CDR3 DNA reads TGTGCTAGTGGTTCTCCATCGGGACAGACAAATAGCAATCAGCCCCAGCATTTT. This codes for CASGSPSGQTNSNQPQHF. The chain links TRBV12-5 to TRBJ1-5, with 7 bases lining up with TRBD1. Germline V gene lookup returns CDR1 LGHNT and CDR2 FRNRAP. The CDR3 has 18 residues. V dropped 4 bases and J dropped 0; count of bases not matched to a gene: 12.

Remarks on this clone: The sample contains more than one DNA sequence encoding this CDR3. V is TRBV7-2 and J is TRBJ1-5, with a tentative D call TRBD1 (6 bases). From germline, CDR1 is SGHTA and CDR2 FQGNSA. This CDR3 comprises 13 residues. With 2 bases removed from V and 4 bases from J, the gap between germline ends came to 6 bases. The CDR3 sequence: CASSLTGNQPQHF. The CDR3 nucleotides read TGTGCCAGCAGCTTAACAGGGAATCAGCCCCAGCATTTT.

This clone was observed a few times. This sample includes further DNA sequences coding for the same CDR3. In DNA, the CDR3 is TGTGCCAGCAGCCGGGACAGATCCACAGATACGCAGTATTTT. Its translation is CASSRDRSTDTQYF. The chain combines TRBV7-9 with TRBJ2-3, with 7 nucleotides matching TRBD1. Germline CDR1 and CDR2: SEHNR and FQNEAQ (reference sequence). This CDR3 is built from 14 residues. V lost 5 bases, J lost 2 bases, and 4 bases stayed unmatched.

This sequence joins TRBV30 and TRBJ1-3; D is unclear. Looked up from germline, CDR1 is GTSNPN and CDR2 is SVGIG (reference sequence). This CDR3 has 11 residues. Trimming took off 1 base at V and 7 bases at J, with 5 bases between the two ends. CDR3: CAWSDMNTIYF. CDR3 bases: TGTGCCTGGAGTGACATGAACACCATATATTTT.

The chain has TRBV4-2 and TRBJ1-6, with a tentative D call TRBD1 (5 bases). Germline lookup yields CDR1 LGHNA and CDR2 YNFKEQ. The CDR3 runs to 15 residues. Trimming left V 1 base short and J 10 bases short, with 14 bases between. CDR3 region: CASSQGGGGSSPLHF. The CDR3 DNA reads as TGTGCCAGCAGCCAAGGGGGGGGAGGCAGCTCACCCCTCCACTTT.

This clone was counted only a few times. The chain recombines TRBV5-4 with TRBJ2-1, with TRBD2 matching over 8 bases. CDR3 size: 15 residues. CDR1 and CDR2 (germline): SGHNT, YYREEE (reference sequence). With V trimmed by 3 bases and J by 4 bases, 6 bases remained unmatched. CDR3 residues: CASSYGLAEYNEQFF. CDR3 nucleotides: TGTGCCAGCAGCTACGGACTAGCAGAATACAATGAGCAGTTCTTC.

The chain links TRBV30 to TRBJ2-5; TRBD2 matches at 11 bases. The CDR3 has 15 residues. V gave up 5 bases and J gave up 5 bases; unmatched junction bases: 10. Germline V gene data show CDR1 as GTSNPN and CDR2 as SVGIG (reference sequence). In DNA, the CDR3 is TGTGCCTGGGGGCACTCACTAGCGGGAGCTGAGACCCAGTACTTC. This sequence encodes CAWGHSLAGAETQYF. Full variable domain (remainder filled in from reference TRBV30 and TRBJ2-5): SQTIHQWPATLVQPVGSPLSLECTVEGTSNPNLYWYRQAAGRGLQLLFYSVGIGQISSEVPQNLSASRPQDRQFILSSKKLLLSDSGFYLCAWGHSLAGAETQYFGPGTRLLVL.

The chain links TRBV7-2 to TRBJ2-5; a possible D gene is TRBD2 (5 bases). V shed 5 bases and J shed 2 bases, with 12 bases lying between them. Germline CDR1 SGHTA, CDR2 FQGNSA. The CDR3 totals 14 residues. The CDR3 spells CASSVSSGQETQYF. Here the CDR3 DNA reads TGTGCCAGCAGCGTAAGCAGCGGACAAGAGACCCAGTACTTC.

The J gene is TRBJ1-6, the V gene TRBV7-2, with D tentatively TRBD1 (5 bases). Looked up from germline, CDR1 is SGHTA and CDR2 is FQGNSA. Trimming pared 2 bases from V and 6 bases from J, leaving 11 bases between. The CDR3 spans 15 residues. In nucleotides, the CDR3 is TGTGCCAGCAGCTTACGTGGGGGGAGTAATTCACCCCTCCACTTT. Its protein is CASSLRGGSNSPLHF.

This clone was picked up a small number of times. This sequence joins TRBV5-1 and TRBJ2-1, with unresolved D. CDR3 length equals 15 residues. Per germline, CDR1 SGHRS and CDR2 YFSETQ. V was trimmed by 6 bases and J by 0 bases, leaving 13 bases between them. The CDR3 coding sequence is TGCGCCAGCACCCTCATGGCTAGCTCCTACAATGAGCAGTTCTTC. Translating it yields CASTLMASSYNEQFF.

The gene calls are TRBV7-2 and TRBJ2-7, with D perhaps matching TRBD1 (5 bases). CDR1 and CDR2 (germline): SGHTA, FQGNSA. This CDR3 has 13 residues. Trimming removed 6 bases at V and 5 bases at J, with 14 bases between. Written as DNA, the CDR3 is TGTGCCAGCAGTTGGGGCAGGGTCAACGAGCAGTACTTC. This gives the protein CASSWGRVNEQYF.

The rearrangement joins TRBV29-1 to TRBJ2-6; TRBD1 aligns across 7 bases. The J segment lost 2 bases and the V segment lost 5 bases, leaving 3 bases of the junction unmatched. This CDR3 region has 14 residues. Germline V CDR1 and CDR2: SQVTM, ANQGSEA. CDR3 region: CSVTGEAGANVLTF. The CDR3 DNA follows: TGCAGCGTTACAGGGGAAGCTGGGGCCAACGTCCTGACTTTC.

This clone was seen a handful of times. The chain's CDR3 is CASRVDREQFF. In DNA, the CDR3 is TGTGCCAGCAGAGTGGACAGGGAGCAGTTCTTC. The chain carries TRBV6-6 and TRBJ2-1; TRBD1 matches at 7 bases. Germline CDR1 is MNHNY and CDR2 is SVGAGI (reference sequence). Germline trimming cut 6 bases from V and 10 bases from J; bases unmatched to any gene: 3. The CDR3 runs 11 residues.

The gene calls are TRBV4-3 and TRBJ1-6; maybe TRBD1 (5 bases). With 4 bases removed from V and 10 bases from J, the gap between germline ends came to 14 bases. The CDR3 runs 14 residues. CDR1 and CDR2 (germline): LGHNA, YSLEER. Here the CDR3 DNA reads TGCGCCAGCAGCCGTGGGGGGGTGGAATCACCCCTCCACTTT. Translation gives CASSRGGVESPLHF.

The chain employs TRBV7-6 and TRBJ2-2, with a weak D call TRBD2 (5 bases). The CDR3 covers 13 residues. The germline V gene has CDR1 SGHVS and CDR2 FNYEAQ. V was cut by 1 base and J by 8 bases, with 8 bases left in between. CDR3: CASSLDPGGELFF. CDR3 nucleotides: TGTGCCAGCAGCTTAGACCCGGGGGGGGAGCTGTTTTTT.

Written as DNA, the CDR3 is TGTGCCAGCAGCCCCGGGACAGGACCCTACAATGAGCAGTTCTTC. Its translation is CASSPGTGPYNEQFF. The J gene is TRBJ2-1, the V gene TRBV11-3, with TRBD1 matching over 8 bases. This CDR3 is built from 15 residues. The V and J ends lost 5 bases and 2 bases, in that order; junction bases with no gene match: 5. Looked up from germline, CDR1 is SGHNT and CDR2 is YENEEA.

The J gene is TRBJ2-7, the V gene TRBV5-1; 11 positions agree with TRBD2. V lost 4 bases, J lost 6 bases, and 9 bases stayed unmatched. The germline V gene encodes CDR1 SGHRS and CDR2 YFSETQ. The CDR3 contains 15 residues. DNA of the CDR3: TGCGCCAGCAGCAGAATGACTAGCGGGATCGGCGAGCAGTACTTC. Protein sequence: CASSRMTSGIGEQYF.

This clone was seen more than once but under ten times. The rearrangement joins TRBV29-1 to TRBJ2-5; TRBD2 matches at 7 bases. J gave up 5 bases and V 4 bases, and 7 bases lay outside the gene matches. The CDR3 covers 13 residues. Germline loops: CDR1 SQVTM, CDR2 ANQGSEA. DNA for the CDR3: TGCAGCGTTGGGGCGGGAGTTGAGGAGACCCAGTACTTC. This encodes CSVGAGVEETQYF.